This T cell receptor (beta chain) was sequenced for a study of T cell repertoires in aging, cancer and after chemotherapy. Multiplex touch-down PCR with TRB-A/B primers amplified rearranged V-D-J TRB sequences. Using its own MiXCR run on the multiplex PCR reads, TCRdb lists one record per CDR3 protein. The sample has about 12,000 distinct CDR3 sequences, 31% seen once. Amplification of TCR beta used genomic DNA extracted from peripheral blood. CDR3 length: 16 residues. Germline-derived CDR1 and CDR2 are MNHNS and SASEGT. Losses at the gene ends were 7 bases for V and 4 bases for J; bases not matched to a gene: 16.

V usage is TRBV6-1 and J usage is TRBJ2-7, with TRBD1 identical over 7 bases. The clonotype originates from a human donor in good health. The donor label of this sample is uncertain. Sequenced material: blood. CDR3 DNA sequence: TGTGCCAGCAATCCAACGACCGGGACAGAGTCTTACGAGCAGTACTTC. Translated: CASNPTTGTESYEQYF.